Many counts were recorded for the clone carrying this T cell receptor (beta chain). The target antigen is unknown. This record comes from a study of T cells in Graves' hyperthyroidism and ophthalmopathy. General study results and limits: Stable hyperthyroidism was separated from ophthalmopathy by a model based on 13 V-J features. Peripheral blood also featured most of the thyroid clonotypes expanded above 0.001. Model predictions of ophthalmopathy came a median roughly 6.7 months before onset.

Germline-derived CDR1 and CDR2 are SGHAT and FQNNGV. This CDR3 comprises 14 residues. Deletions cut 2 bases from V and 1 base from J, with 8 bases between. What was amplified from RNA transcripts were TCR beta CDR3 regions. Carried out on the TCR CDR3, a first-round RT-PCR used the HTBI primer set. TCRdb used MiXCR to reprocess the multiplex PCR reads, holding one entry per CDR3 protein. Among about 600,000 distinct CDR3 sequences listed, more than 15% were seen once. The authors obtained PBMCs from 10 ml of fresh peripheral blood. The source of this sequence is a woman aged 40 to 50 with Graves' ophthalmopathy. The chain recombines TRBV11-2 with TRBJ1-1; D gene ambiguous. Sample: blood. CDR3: CASSLQPGNTEAFF. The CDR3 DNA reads TGTGCCAGCAGCTTACAGCCAGGGAACACTGAAGCTTTCTTT.